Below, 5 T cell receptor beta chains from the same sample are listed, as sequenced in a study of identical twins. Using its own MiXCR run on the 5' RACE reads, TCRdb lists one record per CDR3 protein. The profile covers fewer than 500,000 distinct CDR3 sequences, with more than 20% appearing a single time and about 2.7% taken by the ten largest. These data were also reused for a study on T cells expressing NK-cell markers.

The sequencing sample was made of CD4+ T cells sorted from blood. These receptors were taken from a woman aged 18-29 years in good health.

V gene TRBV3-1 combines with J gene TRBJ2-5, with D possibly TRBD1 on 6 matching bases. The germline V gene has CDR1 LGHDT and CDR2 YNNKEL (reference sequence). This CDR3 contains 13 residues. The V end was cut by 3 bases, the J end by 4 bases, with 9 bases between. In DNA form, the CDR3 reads TGTGCCAGCAGCCACTCAGGGGTAGAGACCCAGTACTTC. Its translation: CASSHSGVETQYF.

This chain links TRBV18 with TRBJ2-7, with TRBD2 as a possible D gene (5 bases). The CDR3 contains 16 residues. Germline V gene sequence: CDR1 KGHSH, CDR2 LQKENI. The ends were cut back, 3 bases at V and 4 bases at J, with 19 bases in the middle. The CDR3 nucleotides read TGTGCCAGCTCACCCAACAACCCTGAAACTAGTTACGAGCAGTACTTC. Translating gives CASSPNNPETSYEQYF.

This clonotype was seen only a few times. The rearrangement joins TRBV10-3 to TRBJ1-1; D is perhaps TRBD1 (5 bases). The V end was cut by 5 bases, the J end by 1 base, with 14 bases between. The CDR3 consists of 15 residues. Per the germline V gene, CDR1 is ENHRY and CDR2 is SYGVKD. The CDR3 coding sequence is TGTGCCATCAGTCCCAGGACGGGGGAGAACACTGAAGCTTTCTTT. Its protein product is CAISPRTGENTEAFF.

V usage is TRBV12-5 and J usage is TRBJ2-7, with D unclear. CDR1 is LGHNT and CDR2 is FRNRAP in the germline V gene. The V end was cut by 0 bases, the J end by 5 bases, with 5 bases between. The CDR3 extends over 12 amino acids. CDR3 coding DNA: TGTGCTAGTGGTTTGGTAGAAAACGAGCAGTACTTC. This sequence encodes CASGLVENEQYF.

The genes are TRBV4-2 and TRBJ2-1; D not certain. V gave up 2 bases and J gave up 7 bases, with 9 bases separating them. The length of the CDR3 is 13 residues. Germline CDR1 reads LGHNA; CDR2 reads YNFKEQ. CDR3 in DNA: TGTGCCAGCAGCCAACCCAACGAGAATGAGCAGTTCTTC. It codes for CASSQPNENEQFF.